These 14 T cell receptor beta chains came from one sample sequenced in a study of blood T cell repertoires in COVID-19. The table came from immunoSEQ multiplex PCR; TCRdb's copy has only in-frame clones and leaves some out. The sample yields approximately 150,000 clones, around four fifths seen once. Sequencing was performed on PBMCs or T cells enriched from blood (not recorded which). These receptors were taken from a woman in her forties or fifties who had recovered from COVID-19.

This chain uses TRBV7-3 with TRBJ1-1; possible D gene TRBD1, 5 bases. Deletions cut 5 bases from V and 4 bases from J, with 14 bases between. This CDR3 is 14 amino acids long. CDR1 and CDR2 from the germline V gene are SGHTA and FQGTGA. Here the CDR3 DNA reads TGTGCCAGCAGCCTAGGGGTTTCGTCCACTGAAGCTTTCTTT. Translating gives CASSLGVSSTEAFF. The whole variable domain, remainder taken from reference TRBV7-3 and TRBJ1-1, is GAGVSQTPSNKVTEKGKYVELRCDPISGHTALYWYRQSLGQGPEFLIYFQGTGAADDSGLPNDRFFAVRPEGSVSTLKIQRTERGDSAVYLCASSLGVSSTEAFFGQGTRLTVV.

This clone was counted only a few times. The chain links TRBV7-9 to TRBJ2-7; 13 bases align to TRBD2. The CDR3 loop spans 15 amino acids. Germline loops: CDR1 SEHNR, CDR2 FQNEAQ (reference sequence). V dropped 5 bases and J dropped 8; count of bases not matched to a gene: 9. The CDR3 here is CASSREGTSGIKQYF. The CDR3 nucleotides are TGTGCCAGCAGCCGGGAAGGGACTAGCGGGATCAAGCAGTACTTC.

The CDR3 is CASSQGGTANSPLHF. DNA for the CDR3: TGTGCCAGCAGCCAAGGTGGGACAGCCAATTCACCCCTCCACTTT. This chain connects TRBV4-2 to TRBJ1-6, with 7 positions matching TRBD1. The length of the CDR3 is 15 residues. V was clipped by 1 base and J by 7 bases; unmatched bases: 4. The germline gives CDR1 LGHNA, CDR2 YNFKEQ.

The V call is TRBV25-1, the J call TRBJ2-1; 8 bases agree with TRBD1. CDR3 length: 15 amino acids. CDR1 and CDR2 (germline): MGHDK, SYGVNS. V lost 5 bases, J lost 6 bases, and 9 bases stayed unmatched. The CDR3 bases are TGTGCCAGCAGTCACACAGGGGGGTTAGCCAATGAGCAGTTCTTC. Translation: CASSHTGGLANEQFF.

This CDR3 is CASSRGEKLFF. The CDR3 coding sequence is TGTGCCAGCTCACGGGGCGAAAAACTGTTTTTT. The chain carries TRBV18 and TRBJ1-4; D might be TRBD1 (5 bases). Per the germline V gene, CDR1 is KGHSH and CDR2 is LQKENI. The V gene lost 4 bases and the J gene lost 8 bases, with 5 bases spanning the gap. The CDR3 loop spans 11 amino acids.

This clone was seen a few times. The rearrangement uses TRBV9 and TRBJ1-1; possible D gene TRBD1, 5 bases. From germline, CDR1 is SGDLS and CDR2 YYNGEE. The CDR3 loop spans 13 amino acids. Trimming stripped 3 bases from V and 5 bases from J, with 11 bases between. Here the CDR3 DNA reads TGTGCCAGCAGCGCACAGGTAAGGACTGAAGCTTTCTTT. Protein product: CASSAQVRTEAFF.

The DNA of the CDR3 is TGTGCCAGCACACTGACAGGGAGCTCCTACGAGCAGTACTTC. Translated: CASTLTGSSYEQYF. J is TRBJ2-7 and V is TRBV7-9, with 7 bases identical to TRBD1. CDR1 SEHNR and CDR2 FQNEAQ come from the germline V gene (reference sequence). The CDR3 consists of 14 residues. J lost 0 bases, V lost 7 bases, and 6 bases had no gene match.

The sample holds one count of this clone. The rearrangement uses TRBV4-1 and TRBJ2-3, with TRBD2 as a possible D gene (6 bases). Per the germline V gene, CDR1 is MGHRA and CDR2 is YSYEKL. V was trimmed by 2 bases and J by 4 bases, leaving 13 bases between them. The CDR3 runs 15 residues. CDR3 residues: CASSQYSGGADTQYF. The CDR3 bases are TGCGCCAGCAGCCAATATAGCGGTGGTGCAGATACGCAGTATTTT.

Remarks on this clone: Other nucleotide sequences from this sample produce the same CDR3. The chain has TRBV18 and TRBJ2-7; D call uncertain. From germline, CDR1 is KGHSH and CDR2 LQKENI. V lost 2 bases to trimming and J lost 4 bases, with 6 bases between them. This CDR3 comprises 12 residues. CDR3 residues: CASSPGPYEQYF. The CDR3 nucleotides read TGTGCCAGCTCACCAGGGCCTTACGAGCAGTACTTC.

The chain employs TRBV5-4 and TRBJ2-3; 13 bases align to TRBD2. In germline, CDR1 is SGHNT, CDR2 YYREEE (reference sequence). With 7 bases clipped from V and 1 base from J, the junction kept 3 bases outside the gene matches. This CDR3 is built from 15 residues. The DNA for the CDR3 is TGTGCCAGCGGAGGACTAGCGGGAGGCACAGATACGCAGTATTTT. This codes for CASGGLAGGTDTQYF.

V gene TRBV5-1 combines with J gene TRBJ1-2; 7 bases agree with TRBD1. The germline V gene encodes CDR1 SGHRS and CDR2 YFSETQ. There are 15 residues in the CDR3. V shed 4 bases and J 2 bases; nucleotides not matched to a gene: 8. The CDR3 region is CASSPGQEANYGYTF. The CDR3 coding sequence is TGCGCCAGCAGCCCCGGACAGGAGGCGAACTATGGCTACACCTTC.

The chain combines TRBV2 with TRBJ2-3; D is uncertain. Germline CDR1 is SNHLY and CDR2 is FYNNEI. The V gene lost 9 bases and the J gene lost 1 base, with 11 bases spanning the gap. There are 13 residues in the CDR3. Written as DNA, the CDR3 is TGTGCCAGAGCGTTCCCCGGCACAGATACGCAGTATTTT. Protein: CARAFPGTDTQYF.

Here the CDR3 DNA reads TGTGCCAGCAGGCTAGGGGGCGGATATACGCAGTATTTT. Protein: CASRLGGGYTQYF. The V call is TRBV12-3 or TRBV12-4, the J call TRBJ2-3; the match to TRBD1 covers 7 bases. The CDR3 spans 13 residues. V trimming: 6 bases; J trimming: 7 bases; junction bases outside the gene matches: 7.

This clone has only one observation. The CDR3: CASSLVSAGQGSGEQYF. As DNA, the CDR3 is TGTGCCAGCAGCTTAGTCTCAGCGGGACAGGGGTCGGGCGAGCAGTACTTC. The chain joins TRBV7-2 to TRBJ2-7; TRBD1 matches at 10 bases. The V and J ends lost 1 base and 6 bases, in that order; junction bases with no gene match: 12. The CDR3 sequence is 17 residues long. Germline lookup yields CDR1 SGHTA and CDR2 FQGNSA. Full variable domain (remainder filled in from reference TRBV7-2 and TRBJ2-7): GAGVSQSPSNKVTEKGKDVELRCDPISGHTALYWYRQSLGQGLEFLIYFQGNSAPDKSGLPSDRFSAERTGGSVSTLTIQRTQQEDSAVYLCASSLVSAGQGSGEQYFGPGTRLTVT.